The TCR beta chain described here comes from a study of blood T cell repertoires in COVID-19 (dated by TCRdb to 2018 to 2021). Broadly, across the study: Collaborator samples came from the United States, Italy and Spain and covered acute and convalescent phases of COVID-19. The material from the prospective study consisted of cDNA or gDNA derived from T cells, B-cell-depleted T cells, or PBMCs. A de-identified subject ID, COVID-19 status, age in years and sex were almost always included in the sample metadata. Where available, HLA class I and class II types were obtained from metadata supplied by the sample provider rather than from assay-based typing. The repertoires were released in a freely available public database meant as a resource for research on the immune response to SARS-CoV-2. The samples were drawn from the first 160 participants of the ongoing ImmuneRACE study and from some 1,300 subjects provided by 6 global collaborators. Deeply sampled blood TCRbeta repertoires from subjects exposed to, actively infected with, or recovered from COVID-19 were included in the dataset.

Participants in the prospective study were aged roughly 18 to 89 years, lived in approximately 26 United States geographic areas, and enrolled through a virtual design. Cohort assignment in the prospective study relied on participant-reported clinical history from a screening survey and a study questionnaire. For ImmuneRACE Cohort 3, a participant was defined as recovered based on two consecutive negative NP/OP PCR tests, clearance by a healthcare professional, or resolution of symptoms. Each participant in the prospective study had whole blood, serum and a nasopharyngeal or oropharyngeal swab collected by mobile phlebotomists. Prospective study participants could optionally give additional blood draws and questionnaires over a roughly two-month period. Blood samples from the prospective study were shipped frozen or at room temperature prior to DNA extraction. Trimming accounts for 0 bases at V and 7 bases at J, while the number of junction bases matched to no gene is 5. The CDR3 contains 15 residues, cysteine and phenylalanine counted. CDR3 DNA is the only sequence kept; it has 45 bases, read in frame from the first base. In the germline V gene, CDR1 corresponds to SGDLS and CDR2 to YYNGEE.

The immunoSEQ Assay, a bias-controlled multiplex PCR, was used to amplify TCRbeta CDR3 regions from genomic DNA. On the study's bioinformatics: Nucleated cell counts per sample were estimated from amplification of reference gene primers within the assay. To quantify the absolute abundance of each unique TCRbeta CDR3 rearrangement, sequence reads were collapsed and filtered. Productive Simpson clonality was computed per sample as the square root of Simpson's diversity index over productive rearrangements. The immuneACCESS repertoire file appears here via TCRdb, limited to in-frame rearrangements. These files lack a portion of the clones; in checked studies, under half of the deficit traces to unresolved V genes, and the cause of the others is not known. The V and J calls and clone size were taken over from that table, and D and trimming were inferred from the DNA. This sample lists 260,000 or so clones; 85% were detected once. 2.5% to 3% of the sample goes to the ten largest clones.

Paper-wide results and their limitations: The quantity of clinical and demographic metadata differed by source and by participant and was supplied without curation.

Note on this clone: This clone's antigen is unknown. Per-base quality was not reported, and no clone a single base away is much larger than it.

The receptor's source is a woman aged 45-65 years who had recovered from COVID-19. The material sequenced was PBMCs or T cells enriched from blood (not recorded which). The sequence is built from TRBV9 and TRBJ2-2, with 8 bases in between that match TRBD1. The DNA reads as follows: TGTGCCAGCAGCGTAGTTGGGACAGGATACGGGGAGCTGTTTTTT. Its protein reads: CASSVVGTGYGELFF.